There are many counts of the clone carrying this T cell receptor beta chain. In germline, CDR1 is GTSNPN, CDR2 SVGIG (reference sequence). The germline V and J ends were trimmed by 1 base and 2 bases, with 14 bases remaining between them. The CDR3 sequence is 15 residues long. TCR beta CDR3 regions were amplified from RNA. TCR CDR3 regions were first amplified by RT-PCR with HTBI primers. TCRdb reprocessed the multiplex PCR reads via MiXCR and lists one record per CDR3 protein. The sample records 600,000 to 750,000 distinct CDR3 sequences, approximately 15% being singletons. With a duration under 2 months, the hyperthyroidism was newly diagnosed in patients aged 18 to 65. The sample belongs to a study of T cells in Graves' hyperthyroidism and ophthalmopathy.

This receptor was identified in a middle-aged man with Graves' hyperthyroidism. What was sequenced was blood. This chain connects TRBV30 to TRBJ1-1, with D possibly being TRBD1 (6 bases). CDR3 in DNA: TGTGCCTGGAGTGACACCGGGACACTTAACACTGAAGCTTTCTTT. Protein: CAWSDTGTLNTEAFF.